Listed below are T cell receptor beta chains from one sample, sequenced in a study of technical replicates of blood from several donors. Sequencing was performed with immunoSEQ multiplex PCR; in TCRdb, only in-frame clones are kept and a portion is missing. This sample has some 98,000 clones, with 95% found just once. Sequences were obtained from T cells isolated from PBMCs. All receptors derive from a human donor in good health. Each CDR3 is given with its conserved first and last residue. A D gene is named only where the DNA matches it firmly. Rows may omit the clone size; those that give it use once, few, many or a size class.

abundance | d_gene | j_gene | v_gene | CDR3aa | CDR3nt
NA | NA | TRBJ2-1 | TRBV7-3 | CASSLMGGQNEQFF | TGTGCCAGCAGCTTAATGGGGGGGCAAAATGAGCAGTTCTTC
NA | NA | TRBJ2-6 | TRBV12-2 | CASRLGARGPRGANVLTF | TGTGCAAGTCGCTTAGGGGCCAGGGGCCCGCGTGGGGCCAACGTCCTGACTTTC
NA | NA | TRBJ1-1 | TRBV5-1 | CASSRENFGTEAFF | TGCGCCAGCAGCCGGGAGAATTTCGGCACTGAAGCTTTCTTT
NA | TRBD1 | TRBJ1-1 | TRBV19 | CASSPRGRTEAFF | TGTGCCAGTAGCCCCAGGGGGCGAACTGAAGCTTTCTTT
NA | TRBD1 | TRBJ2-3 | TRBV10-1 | CASSETGTGATDTQYF | TGCGCCAGCAGTGAGACCGGGACAGGGGCAACAGATACGCAGTATTTT
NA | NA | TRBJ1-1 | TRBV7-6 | CASSLARGEAFF | TGTGCCAGCAGCTTAGCCCGGGGTGAAGCTTTCTTT
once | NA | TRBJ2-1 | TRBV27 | CASSSINEQFF | TGTGCCAGCAGTTCAATCAATGAGCAGTTCTTC
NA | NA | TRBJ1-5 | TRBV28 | CASSAHPSNQPQHF | TGTGCCAGCAGTGCGCACCCTAGCAATCAGCCCCAGCATTTT
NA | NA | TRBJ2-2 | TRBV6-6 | CASSRDTNTGELFF | TGTGCCAGCAGTCGGGATACGAACACCGGGGAGCTGTTTTTT
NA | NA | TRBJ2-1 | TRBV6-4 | CASSDGLSSYNEQFF | TGTGCCAGCAGTGATGGGCTGTCATCCTACAATGAGCAGTTCTTC
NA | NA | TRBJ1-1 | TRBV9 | CASSGFMGAGTEAFF | TGTGCCAGCAGCGGTTTTATGGGCGCGGGCACTGAAGCTTTCTTT
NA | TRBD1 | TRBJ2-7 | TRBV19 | CASSIPPGQGSSYEQYF | TGTGCCAGTAGTATCCCCCCGGGACAGGGCAGCTCCTACGAGCAGTACTTC
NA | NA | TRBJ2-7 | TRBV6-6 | CASIPSGTRGLEQYF | TGTGCCAGCATCCCGTCCGGGACTAGGGGGCTCGAGCAGTACTTC
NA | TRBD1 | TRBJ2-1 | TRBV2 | CASTRGGARYNEQFF | TGTGCCAGCACTAGAGGGGGCGCCCGGTACAATGAGCAGTTCTTC
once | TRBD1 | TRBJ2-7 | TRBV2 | CASSELQGATYEQYF | TGTGCCAGCAGTGAACTGCAGGGGGCTACCTACGAGCAGTACTTC
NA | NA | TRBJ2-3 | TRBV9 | CASSAYRVIESTDTQYF | TGTGCCAGCAGCGCTTACAGGGTTATAGAGAGCACAGATACGCAGTATTTT
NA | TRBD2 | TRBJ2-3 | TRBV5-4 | CASSRSGESTDTQYF | TGTGCCAGCAGCCGTAGCGGGGAGAGCACAGATACGCAGTATTTT
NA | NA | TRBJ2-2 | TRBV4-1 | CASSQRSLPYRENTGELFF | TGCGCCAGCAGCCAGAGGAGCCTGCCATACCGGGAGAACACCGGGGAGCTGTTTTTT
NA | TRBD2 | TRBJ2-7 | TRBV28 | CASSPPGLRTDEQYF | TGTGCCAGCAGTCCCCCGGGACTACGAACAGACGAGCAGTACTTC
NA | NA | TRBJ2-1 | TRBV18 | CASSPGGGRNNEQFF | TGTGCCAGCTCACCTGGTGGGGGCCGTAACAATGAGCAGTTCTTC
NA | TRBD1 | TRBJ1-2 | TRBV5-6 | CASSFRQGDGYTF | TGTGCCAGCAGTTTTAGACAGGGTGATGGCTACACCTTC
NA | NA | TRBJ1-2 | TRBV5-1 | CASSLGLAEDYGYTF | TGCGCCAGCAGCTTGGGGCTGGCGGAAGACTATGGCTACACCTTC
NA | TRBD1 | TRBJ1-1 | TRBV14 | CASSPGQSNTEAFF | TGTGCCAGCAGCCCGGGACAGTCTAACACTGAAGCTTTCTTT
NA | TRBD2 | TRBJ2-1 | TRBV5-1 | CASSVGYGGSSYNEQFF | TGCGCCAGCAGCGTGGGATATGGCGGGAGCTCCTACAATGAGCAGTTCTTC
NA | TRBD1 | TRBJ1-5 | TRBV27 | CASSPQTGGASNQPQHF | TGTGCCAGCAGTCCCCAAACAGGGGGCGCGAGCAATCAGCCCCAGCATTTT
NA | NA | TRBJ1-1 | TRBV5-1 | CASSWGPGQGNTEAFF | TGCGCCAGCAGCTGGGGCCCTGGGCAGGGAAACACTGAAGCTTTCTTT
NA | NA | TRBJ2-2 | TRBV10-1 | CASSSSGNTGELFF | TGCGCCAGCTCCTCCTCAGGGAACACCGGGGAGCTGTTTTTT
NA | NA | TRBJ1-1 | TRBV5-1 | CASSLGTKGTEAFF | TGCGCCAGCAGCTTGGGGACAAAGGGGACTGAAGCTTTCTTT
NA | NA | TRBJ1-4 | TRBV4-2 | CASSQARKEEEKLFF | TGTGCCAGCAGCCAAGCCAGGAAGGAGGAGGAAAAACTGTTTTTT
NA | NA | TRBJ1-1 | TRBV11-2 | CASSLNPEPYTEAFF | TGTGCCAGCAGCTTGAATCCAGAACCTTACACTGAAGCTTTCTTT
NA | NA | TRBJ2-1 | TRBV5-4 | CASSSRENEQFF | TGTGCCAGCAGCTCCCGCGAAAATGAGCAGTTCTTC
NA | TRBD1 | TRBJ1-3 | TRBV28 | CASSPWTGGSGNTIYF | TGTGCCAGCAGTCCCTGGACAGGGGGATCTGGAAACACCATATATTTT
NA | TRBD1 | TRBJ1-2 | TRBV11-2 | CASSSQGANYGYTF | TGTGCCAGCAGCTCACAGGGGGCTAACTATGGCTACACCTTC
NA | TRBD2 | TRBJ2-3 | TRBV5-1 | CASSSGLAENTQYF | TGCGCCAGCAGCTCGGGACTAGCGGAGAATACGCAGTATTTT
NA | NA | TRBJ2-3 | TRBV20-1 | CSVSRTDTQYF | TGCAGTGTATCCCGCACAGATACGCAGTATTTT
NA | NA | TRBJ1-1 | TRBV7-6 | CASSPAILNTEAFF | TGTGCCAGCAGCCCCGCGATACTGAACACTGAAGCTTTCTTT
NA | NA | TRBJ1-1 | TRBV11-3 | CASSFSGSGTEAFF | TGTGCCAGCAGCTTCTCAGGGTCGGGGACAGAAGCTTTCTTT